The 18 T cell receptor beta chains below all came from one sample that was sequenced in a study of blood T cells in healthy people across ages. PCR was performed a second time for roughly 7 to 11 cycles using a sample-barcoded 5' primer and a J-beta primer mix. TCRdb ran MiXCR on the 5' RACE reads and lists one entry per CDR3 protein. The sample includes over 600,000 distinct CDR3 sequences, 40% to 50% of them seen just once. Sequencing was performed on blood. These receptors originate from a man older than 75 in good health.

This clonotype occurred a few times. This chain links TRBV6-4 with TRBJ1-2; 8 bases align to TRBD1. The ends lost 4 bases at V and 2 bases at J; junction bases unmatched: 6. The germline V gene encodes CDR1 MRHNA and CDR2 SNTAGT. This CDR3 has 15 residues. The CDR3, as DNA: TGTGCCAGCAGTGTGGGACAGGATAAAAACTATGGCTACACCTTC. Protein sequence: CASSVGQDKNYGYTF.

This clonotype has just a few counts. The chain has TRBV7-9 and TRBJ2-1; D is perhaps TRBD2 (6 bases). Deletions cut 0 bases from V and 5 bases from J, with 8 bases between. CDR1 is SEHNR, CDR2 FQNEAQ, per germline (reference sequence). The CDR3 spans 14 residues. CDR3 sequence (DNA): TGTGCCAGCAGCTTAGCTAGCGGCGACAATGAGCAGTTCTTC. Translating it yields CASSLASGDNEQFF.

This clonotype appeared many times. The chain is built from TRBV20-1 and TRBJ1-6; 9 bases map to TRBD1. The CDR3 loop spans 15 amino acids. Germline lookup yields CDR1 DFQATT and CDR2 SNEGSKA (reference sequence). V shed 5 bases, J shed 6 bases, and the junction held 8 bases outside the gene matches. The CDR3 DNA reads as TGCAGTGCTCCCCGGGACAGGGCGCGTAATTCACCCCTCCACTTT. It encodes CSAPRDRARNSPLHF.

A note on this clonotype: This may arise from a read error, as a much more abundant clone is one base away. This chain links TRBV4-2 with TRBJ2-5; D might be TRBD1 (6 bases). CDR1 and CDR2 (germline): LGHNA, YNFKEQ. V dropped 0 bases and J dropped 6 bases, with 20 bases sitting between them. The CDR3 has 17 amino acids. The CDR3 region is CASSQDNEGEITKTQYF. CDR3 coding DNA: TGTGCCAGCAGCCAAGACAACGAGGGGGAGATCACAAAGACCCAGTACTTC.

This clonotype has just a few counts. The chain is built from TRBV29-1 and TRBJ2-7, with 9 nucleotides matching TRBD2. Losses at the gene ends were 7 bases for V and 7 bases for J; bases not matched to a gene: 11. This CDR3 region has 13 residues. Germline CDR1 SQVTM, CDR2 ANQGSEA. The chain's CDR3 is CSGRELAGNEQYF. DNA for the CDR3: TGCAGCGGGAGGGAACTAGCGGGTAATGAGCAGTACTTC.

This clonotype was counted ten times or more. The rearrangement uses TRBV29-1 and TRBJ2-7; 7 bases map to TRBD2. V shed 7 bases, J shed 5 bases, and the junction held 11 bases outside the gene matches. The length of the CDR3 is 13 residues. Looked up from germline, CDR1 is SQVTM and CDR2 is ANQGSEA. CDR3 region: CSAKPSAGDEQYF. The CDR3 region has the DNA TGCAGCGCAAAGCCCTCCGCGGGGGACGAGCAGTACTTC.

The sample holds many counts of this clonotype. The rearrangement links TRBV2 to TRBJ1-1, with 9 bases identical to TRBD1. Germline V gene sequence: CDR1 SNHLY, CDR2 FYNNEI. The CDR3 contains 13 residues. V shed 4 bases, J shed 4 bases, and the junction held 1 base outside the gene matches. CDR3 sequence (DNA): TGTGCCAGCAGTGGGACAGGGGTCACTGAAGCTTTCTTT. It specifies CASSGTGVTEAFF.

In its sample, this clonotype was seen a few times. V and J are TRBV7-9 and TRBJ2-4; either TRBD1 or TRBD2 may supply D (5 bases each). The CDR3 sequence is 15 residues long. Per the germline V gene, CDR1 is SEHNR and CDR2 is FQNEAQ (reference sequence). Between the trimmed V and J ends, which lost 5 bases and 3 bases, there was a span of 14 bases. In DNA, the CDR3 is TGTGCCAGCAGCCACGGTGGGGGACGCAAAAACATTCAGTACTTC. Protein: CASSHGGGRKNIQYF.

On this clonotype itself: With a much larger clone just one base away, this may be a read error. As DNA, the CDR3 is TGTGCCACCAGTGCCTGGAACACAGGGGTAGACACAGATACGCAGTATTTT. This translates into CATSAWNTGVDTDTQYF. The chain uses TRBV24-1 and TRBJ2-3; TRBD1 matches 7 bases. Trimming removed 5 bases from V and 2 bases from J; junction bases left unmatched: 12. Looked up from germline, CDR1 is KGHDR and CDR2 is SFDVKD. This CDR3 is 17 amino acids long.

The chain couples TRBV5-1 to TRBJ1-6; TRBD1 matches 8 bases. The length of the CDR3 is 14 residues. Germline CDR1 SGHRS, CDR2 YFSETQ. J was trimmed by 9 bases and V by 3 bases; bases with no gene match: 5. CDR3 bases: TGCGCCAGCAGCTCAGGGGGCCCCGGTTCACCCCTCCACTTT. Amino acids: CASSSGGPGSPLHF.

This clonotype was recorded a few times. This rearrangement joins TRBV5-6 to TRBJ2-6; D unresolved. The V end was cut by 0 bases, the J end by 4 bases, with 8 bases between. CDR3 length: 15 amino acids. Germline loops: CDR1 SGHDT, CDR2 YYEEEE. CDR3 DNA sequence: TGTGCCAGCAGCTTGGAAGCCTTCGGGGCCAACGTCCTGACTTTC. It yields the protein CASSLEAFGANVLTF.

CDR3 region: CASSQRTSTLGTDTQYF. CDR3 bases: TGTGCCAGCAGTCAACGGACTAGTACGCTTGGCACAGATACGCAGTATTTT. The genes are TRBV7-2 and TRBJ2-3; 7 bases are shared with TRBD2. The V gene's germline CDR1 is SGHTA and CDR2 FQGNSA. Trimming at V came to 6 bases and at J to 1 base, leaving 13 bases not matched to a gene. The length of the CDR3 is 17 residues.

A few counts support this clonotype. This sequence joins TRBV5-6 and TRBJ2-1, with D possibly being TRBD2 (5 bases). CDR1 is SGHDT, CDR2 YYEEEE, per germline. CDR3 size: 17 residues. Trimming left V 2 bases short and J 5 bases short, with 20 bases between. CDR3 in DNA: TGTGCCAGCAGCTTTAGGTCCCCCGGGGTTGGCAACAATGAGCAGTTCTTC. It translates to CASSFRSPGVGNNEQFF.

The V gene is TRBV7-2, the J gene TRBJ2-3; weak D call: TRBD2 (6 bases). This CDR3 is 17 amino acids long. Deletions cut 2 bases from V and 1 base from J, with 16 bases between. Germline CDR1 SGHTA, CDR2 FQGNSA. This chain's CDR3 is CASSLRGWEAGTDTQYF. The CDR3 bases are TGTGCCAGCAGCTTAAGAGGGTGGGAGGCCGGCACAGATACGCAGTATTTT.

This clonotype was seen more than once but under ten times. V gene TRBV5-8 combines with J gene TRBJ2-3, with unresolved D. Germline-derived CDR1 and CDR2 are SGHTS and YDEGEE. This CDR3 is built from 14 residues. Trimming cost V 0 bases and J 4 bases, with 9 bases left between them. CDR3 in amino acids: CASSLDFAADTQYF. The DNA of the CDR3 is TGTGCCAGCAGCTTGGATTTTGCGGCAGATACGCAGTATTTT.

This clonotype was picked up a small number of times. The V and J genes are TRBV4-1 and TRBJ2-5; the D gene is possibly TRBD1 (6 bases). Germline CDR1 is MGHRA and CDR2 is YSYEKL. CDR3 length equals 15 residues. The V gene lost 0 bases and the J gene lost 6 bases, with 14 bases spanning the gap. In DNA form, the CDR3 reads TGCGCCAGCAGCCAAGATGGATGGGGGCAAAAGACCCAGTACTTC. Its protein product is CASSQDGWGQKTQYF.

The CDR3 sequence: CASSQDPIGSYEQYF. The CDR3 bases are TGCGCCAGCAGCCAAGATCCCATCGGGAGCTACGAGCAGTACTTC. The chain is built from TRBV4-3 and TRBJ2-7, with D possibly TRBD2 on 6 matching bases. The V gene's germline CDR1 is LGHNA and CDR2 YSLEER. The CDR3 loop spans 15 amino acids. The V gene lost 0 bases and the J gene lost 3 bases, with 12 bases spanning the gap.

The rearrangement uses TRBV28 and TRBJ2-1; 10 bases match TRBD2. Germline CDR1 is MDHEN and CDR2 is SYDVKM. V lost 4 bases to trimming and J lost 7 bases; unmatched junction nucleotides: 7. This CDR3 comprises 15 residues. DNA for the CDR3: TGTGCCAGCAGTTCCGTGGCTAGCGGGAGTAATGAGCAGTTCTTC. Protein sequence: CASSSVASGSNEQFF.